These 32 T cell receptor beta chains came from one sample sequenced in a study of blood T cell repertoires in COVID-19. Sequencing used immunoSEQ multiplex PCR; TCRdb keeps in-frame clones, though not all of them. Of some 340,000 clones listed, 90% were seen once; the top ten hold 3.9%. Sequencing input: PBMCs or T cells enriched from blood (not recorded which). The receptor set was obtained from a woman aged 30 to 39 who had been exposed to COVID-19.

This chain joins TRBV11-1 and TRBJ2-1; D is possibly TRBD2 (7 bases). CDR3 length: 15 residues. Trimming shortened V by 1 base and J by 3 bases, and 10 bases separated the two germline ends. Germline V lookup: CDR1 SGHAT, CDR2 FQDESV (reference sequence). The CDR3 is CASSLGGGRYNEQFF. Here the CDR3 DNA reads TGTGCCAGCAGCTTAGGGGGGGGCCGCTACAATGAGCAGTTCTTC.

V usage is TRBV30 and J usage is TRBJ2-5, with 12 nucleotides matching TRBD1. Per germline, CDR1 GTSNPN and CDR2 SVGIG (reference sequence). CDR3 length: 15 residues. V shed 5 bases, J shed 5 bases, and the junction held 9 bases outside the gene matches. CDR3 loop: CAWDPGQGASETQYF. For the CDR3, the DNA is TGTGCCTGGGACCCGGGACAGGGGGCTTCTGAGACCCAGTACTTC.

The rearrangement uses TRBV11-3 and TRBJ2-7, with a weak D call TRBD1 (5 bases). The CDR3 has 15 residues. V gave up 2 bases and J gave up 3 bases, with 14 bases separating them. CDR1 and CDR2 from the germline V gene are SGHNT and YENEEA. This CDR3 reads CASSLTGHNDYEQYF. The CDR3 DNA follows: TGTGCCAGCAGCTTAACAGGACACAATGACTACGAGCAGTACTTC.

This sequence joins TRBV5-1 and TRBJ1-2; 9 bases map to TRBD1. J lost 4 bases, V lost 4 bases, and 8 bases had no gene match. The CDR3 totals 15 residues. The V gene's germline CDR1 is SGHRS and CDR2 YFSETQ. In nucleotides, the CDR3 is TGCGCCAGCAGCCCAAGACAGGGGGACGGCTATGGCTACACCTTC. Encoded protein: CASSPRQGDGYGYTF.

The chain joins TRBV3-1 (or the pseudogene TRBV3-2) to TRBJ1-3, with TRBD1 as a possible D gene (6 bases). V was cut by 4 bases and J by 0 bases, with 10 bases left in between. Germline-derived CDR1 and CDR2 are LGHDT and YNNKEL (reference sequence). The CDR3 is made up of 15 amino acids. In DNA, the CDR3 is TGTGCCAGCAGCCCCAGGGGCAGCTCTGGAAACACCATATATTTT. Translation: CASSPRGSSGNTIYF.

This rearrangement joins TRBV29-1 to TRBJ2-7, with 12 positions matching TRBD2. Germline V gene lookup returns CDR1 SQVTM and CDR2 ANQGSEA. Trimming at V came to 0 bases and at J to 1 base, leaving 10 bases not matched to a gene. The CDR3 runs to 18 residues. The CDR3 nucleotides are TGCAGCGTTGAAGACGAGGCCCCCACTAGCGGGGGGTCCTACGAGCAGTACTTC. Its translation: CSVEDEAPTSGGSYEQYF.

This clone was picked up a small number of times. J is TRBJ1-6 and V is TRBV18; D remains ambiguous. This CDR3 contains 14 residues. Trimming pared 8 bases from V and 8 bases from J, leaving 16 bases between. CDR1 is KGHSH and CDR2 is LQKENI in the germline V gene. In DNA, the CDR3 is TGTGCCAGCCACGCGGCCCCCTGGGATTCACCCCTCCACTTT. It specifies CASHAAPWDSPLHF.

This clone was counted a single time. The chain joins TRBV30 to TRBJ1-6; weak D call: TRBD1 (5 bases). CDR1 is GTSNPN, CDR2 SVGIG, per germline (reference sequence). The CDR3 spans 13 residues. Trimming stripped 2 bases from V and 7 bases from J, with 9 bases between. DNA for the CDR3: TGTGCCTGGAGTCGTACAGGAAATTCACCCCTCCACTTT. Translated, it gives CAWSRTGNSPLHF.

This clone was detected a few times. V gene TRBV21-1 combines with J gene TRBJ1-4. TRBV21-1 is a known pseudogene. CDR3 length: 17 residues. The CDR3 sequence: CASSKSADGAAGGGLFF. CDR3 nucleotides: TGTGCCAGCAGCAAATCTGCAGACGGGGCCGCCGGGGGAGGACTGTTTTTT.

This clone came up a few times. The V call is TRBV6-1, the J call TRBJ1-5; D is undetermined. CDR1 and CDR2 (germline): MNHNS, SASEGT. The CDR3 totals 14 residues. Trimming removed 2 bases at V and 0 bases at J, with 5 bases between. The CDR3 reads CASSELYSNQPQHF. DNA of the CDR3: TGTGCCAGCAGTGAACTATATAGCAATCAGCCCCAGCATTTT.

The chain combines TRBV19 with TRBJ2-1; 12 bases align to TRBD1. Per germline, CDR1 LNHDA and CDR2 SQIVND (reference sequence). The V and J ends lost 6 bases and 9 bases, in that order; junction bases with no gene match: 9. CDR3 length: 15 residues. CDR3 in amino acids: CASRDPGTGGREQFF. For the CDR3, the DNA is TGTGCCAGTAGGGATCCCGGGACAGGGGGCCGTGAGCAGTTCTTC.

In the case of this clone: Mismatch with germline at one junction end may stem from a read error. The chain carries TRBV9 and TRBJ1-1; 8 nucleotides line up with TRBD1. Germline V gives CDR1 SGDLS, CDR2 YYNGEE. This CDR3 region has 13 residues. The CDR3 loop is CASSVALGQVISF. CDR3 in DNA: TGTGCCAGCAGCGTAGCCCTGGGACAGGTAATCAGCTTT.

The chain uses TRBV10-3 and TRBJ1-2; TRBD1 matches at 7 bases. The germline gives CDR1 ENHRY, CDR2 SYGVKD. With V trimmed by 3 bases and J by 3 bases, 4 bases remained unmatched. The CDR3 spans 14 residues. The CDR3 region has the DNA TGTGCCATCAGTGATGGAAGGGGGCACTATGGCTACACCTTC. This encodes CAISDGRGHYGYTF.

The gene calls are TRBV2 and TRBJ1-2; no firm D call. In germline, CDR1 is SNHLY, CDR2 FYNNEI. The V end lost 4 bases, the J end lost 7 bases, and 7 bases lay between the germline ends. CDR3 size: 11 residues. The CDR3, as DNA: TGTGCCAGCAGTGTCGGGGTTGGCTACACCTTC. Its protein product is CASSVGVGYTF.

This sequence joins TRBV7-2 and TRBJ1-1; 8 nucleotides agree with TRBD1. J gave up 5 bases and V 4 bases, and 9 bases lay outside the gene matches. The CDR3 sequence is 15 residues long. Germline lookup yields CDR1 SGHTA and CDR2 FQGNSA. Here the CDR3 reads CASSSTGQGWTEAFF. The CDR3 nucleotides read TGTGCCAGCAGCTCGACCGGACAGGGTTGGACTGAAGCTTTCTTT.

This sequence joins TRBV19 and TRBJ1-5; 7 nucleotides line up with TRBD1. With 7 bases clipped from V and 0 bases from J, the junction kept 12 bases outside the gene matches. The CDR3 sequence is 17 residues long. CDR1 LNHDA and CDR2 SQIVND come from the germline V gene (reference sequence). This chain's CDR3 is CASIGFGDRDSNQPQHF. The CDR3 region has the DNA TGTGCCAGTATTGGCTTCGGGGACAGAGATAGCAATCAGCCCCAGCATTTT.

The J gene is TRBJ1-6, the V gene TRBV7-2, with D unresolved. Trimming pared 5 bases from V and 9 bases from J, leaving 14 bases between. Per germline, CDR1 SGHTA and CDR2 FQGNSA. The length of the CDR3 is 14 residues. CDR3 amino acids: CASSAHGIGSPLHF. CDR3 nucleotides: TGTGCCAGCAGCGCTCACGGTATTGGTTCACCCCTCCACTTT.

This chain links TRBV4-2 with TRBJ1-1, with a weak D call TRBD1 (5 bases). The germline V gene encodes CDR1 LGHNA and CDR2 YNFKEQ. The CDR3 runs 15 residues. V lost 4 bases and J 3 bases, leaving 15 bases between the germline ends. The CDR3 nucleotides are TGTGCCAGCAGCCCCCCGGGCGGGGGAGACACTGAAGCTTTCTTT. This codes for CASSPPGGGDTEAFF.

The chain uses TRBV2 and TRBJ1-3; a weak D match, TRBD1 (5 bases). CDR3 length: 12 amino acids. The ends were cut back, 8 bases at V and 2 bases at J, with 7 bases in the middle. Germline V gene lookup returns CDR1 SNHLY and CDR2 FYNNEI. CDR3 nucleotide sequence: TGTGCCAGCTCGACAGCTGGAAACACCATATATTTT. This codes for CASSTAGNTIYF.

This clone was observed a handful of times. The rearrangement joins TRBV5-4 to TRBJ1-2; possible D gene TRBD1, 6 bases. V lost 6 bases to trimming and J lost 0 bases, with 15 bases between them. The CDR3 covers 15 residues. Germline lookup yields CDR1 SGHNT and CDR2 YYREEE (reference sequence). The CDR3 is CASTIQGQPNYGYTF. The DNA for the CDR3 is TGTGCCAGCACCATACAAGGACAGCCTAACTATGGCTACACCTTC.

The CDR3 reads CASSLPRTVPWDTEAFF. As DNA, the CDR3 is TGCGCCAGCAGCTTGCCCCGGACAGTGCCCTGGGACACTGAAGCTTTCTTT. V and J are TRBV5-1 and TRBJ1-1, with D perhaps matching TRBD1 (6 bases). CDR1 is SGHRS, CDR2 YFSETQ, per germline. V gave up 1 base and J gave up 3 bases, with 19 bases separating them. This CDR3 is 17 amino acids long.

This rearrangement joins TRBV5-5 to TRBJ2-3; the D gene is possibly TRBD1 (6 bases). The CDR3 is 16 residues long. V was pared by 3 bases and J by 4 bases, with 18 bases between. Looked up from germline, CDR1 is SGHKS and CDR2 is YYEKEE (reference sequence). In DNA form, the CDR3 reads TGTGCCAGCAGCTCCCGACCCCGACAGGAAGCAGATACGCAGTATTTT. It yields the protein CASSSRPRQEADTQYF.

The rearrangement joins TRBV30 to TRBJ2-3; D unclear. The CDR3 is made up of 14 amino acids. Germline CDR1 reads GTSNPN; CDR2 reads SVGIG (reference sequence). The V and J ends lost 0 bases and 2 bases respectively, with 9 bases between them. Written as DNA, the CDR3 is TGTGCCTGGAGTGTACTACTCAACACAGATACGCAGTATTTT. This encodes CAWSVLLNTDTQYF.

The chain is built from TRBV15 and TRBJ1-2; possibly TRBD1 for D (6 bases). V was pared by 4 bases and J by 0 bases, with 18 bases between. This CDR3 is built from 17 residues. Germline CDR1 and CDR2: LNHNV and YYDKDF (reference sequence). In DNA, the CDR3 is TGTGCCACCAGCACCTTTCCCCCAGGGGTCGCTAACTATGGCTACACCTTC. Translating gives CATSTFPPGVANYGYTF.

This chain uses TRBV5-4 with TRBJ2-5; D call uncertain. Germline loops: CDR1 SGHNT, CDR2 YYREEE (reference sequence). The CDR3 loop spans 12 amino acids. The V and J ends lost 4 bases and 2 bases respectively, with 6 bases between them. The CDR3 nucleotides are TGTGCCAGCAGCGCACTACAAGAGACCCAGTACTTC. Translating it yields CASSALQETQYF.

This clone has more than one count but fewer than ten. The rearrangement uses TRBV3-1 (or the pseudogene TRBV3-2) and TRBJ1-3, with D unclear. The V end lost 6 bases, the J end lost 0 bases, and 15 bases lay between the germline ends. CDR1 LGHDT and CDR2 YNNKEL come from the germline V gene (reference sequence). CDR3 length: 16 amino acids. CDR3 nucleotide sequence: TGTGCCAGCAGTTTGCGGGCAGCCCTCTCTGGAAACACCATATATTTT. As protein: CASSLRAALSGNTIYF.

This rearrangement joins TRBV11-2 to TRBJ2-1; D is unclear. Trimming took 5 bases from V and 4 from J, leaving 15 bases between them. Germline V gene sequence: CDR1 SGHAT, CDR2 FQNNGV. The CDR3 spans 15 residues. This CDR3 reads CASSLPAAQYNEQFF. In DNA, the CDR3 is TGTGCCAGCAGCCTACCAGCAGCGCAGTACAATGAGCAGTTCTTC.

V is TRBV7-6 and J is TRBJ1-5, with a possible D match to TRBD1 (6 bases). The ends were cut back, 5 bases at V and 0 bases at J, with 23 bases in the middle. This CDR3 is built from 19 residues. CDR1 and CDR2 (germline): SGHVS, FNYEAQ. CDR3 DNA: TGTGCCAGCAGCCGCAAGACAGACCGGGACACCTTTAGCAATCAGCCCCAGCATTTT. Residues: CASSRKTDRDTFSNQPQHF.

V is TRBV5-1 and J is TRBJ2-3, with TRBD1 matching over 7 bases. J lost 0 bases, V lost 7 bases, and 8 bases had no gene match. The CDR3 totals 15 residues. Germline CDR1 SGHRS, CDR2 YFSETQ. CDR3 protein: CASRRQGTSTDTQYF. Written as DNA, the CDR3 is TGCGCCAGCCGAAGACAGGGAACTAGCACAGATACGCAGTATTTT.

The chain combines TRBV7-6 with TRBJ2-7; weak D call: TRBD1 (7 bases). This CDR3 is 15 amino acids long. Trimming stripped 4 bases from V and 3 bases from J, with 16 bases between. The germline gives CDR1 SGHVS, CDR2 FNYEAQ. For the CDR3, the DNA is TGTGCCAGCAGCTCTTCGGCAGGGGGGATCTACGAGCAGTACTTC. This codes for CASSSSAGGIYEQYF.

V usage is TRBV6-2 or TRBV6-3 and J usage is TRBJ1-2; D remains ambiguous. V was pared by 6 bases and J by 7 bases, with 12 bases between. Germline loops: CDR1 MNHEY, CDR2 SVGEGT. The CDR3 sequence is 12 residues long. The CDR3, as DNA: TGTGCCAGCAGCACGGCCCAGCGTGGCTACACCTTC. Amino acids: CASSTAQRGYTF.

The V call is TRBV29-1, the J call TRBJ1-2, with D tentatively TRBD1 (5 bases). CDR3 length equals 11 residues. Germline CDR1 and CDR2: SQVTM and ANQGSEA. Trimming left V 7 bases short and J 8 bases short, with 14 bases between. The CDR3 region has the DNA TGCAGCGCCCTTGGGGCCCGCGGCTACACCTTC. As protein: CSALGARGYTF.